The source of this T cell receptor (beta chain) is a study of post-analysis software for immune sequencing data. Study at large: Patients with relapsing-remitting, secondary progressive and progressive-relapsing multiple sclerosis courses were all represented.

Findings of the study overall: Samples made in the same batch grouped tightly together by F measure. In patients, TRBV5-6, TRBV5-1 and TRBV20-1 belonged to five TRBV segments found more frequently than in controls.

This clonotype was found many times. Antigen: not known. Unique molecular identifiers featured in each of the TCR beta cDNA libraries. The yield from roughly 1 to 10 million T cells was about 500,000 cDNA molecules in total. TCRdb re-called the PCR reads through MiXCR, storing one row per CDR3 protein. The table records over 250,000 distinct CDR3 sequences, 36% of them present only once. The ends were cut back, 7 bases at V and 5 bases at J, with 14 bases in the middle. Germline V CDR1 and CDR2: SQVTM, ANQGSEA. This CDR3 has 12 residues. This TCR derives from a girl aged 5-17 years with multiple sclerosis. The chain employs TRBV29-1 and TRBJ2-5, with D perhaps TRBD2 (6 bases). Sequencing was carried out using blood. CDR3 sequence reads: CSARSGAETQYF. The CDR3 DNA reads TGCAGCGCCCGGTCGGGAGCGGAGACCCAGTACTTC.